Below, one T cell receptor beta chain is given with its context. What it binds is unknown. Repertoires were generated with immunoSEQ multiplex PCR, while TCRdb's copy carries only in-frame clones and drops some. The repertoire holds hundreds of thousands of clones, with about 92% as singletons. Germline trimming cut 1 base from V and 0 bases from J; bases unmatched to any gene: 5. Germline values: CDR1 MGHRA, CDR2 YSYEKL. This CDR3 contains 16 residues. This entry comes from a study of Ad26.COV2.S vaccination and SARS-CoV-2 variants. Overall study context: In the study, Ad26.COV2.S was injected intramuscularly once, or twice 56 days apart.

Broader study findings: Analytic work on TCR breadth and depth might have understated the full extent of total T cell responses.

Treatment indicated: 19 received Ad26.COV2.S at low or high dose, single or two shots; 5 received placebo; per-sample allocation not given. Specimens were obtained on day 63 following the first vaccine or placebo injection. Whoever gave the sample was an adult aged 18-55 years in Boston. An Ad26 vector was used to express Wuhan-strain SARS-CoV-2 spike as the vaccine. This sequence joins TRBV4-1 and TRBJ1-1; TRBD1 aligns across 7 bases. The origin of this receptor is a person aged 18-60 years who received the Ad26.COV2.S COVID-19 vaccine or a placebo. This material consisted of peripheral blood, taken in a trial of Ad26.COV2.S vaccine versus placebo. DNA of the CDR3: TGCGCCAGCAGCCAAGTATTGGACAGGATGAACACTGAAGCTTTCTTT. Its translation: CASSQVLDRMNTEAFF.